This is a list of T cell receptor beta chains from one sample in a study of shared clonotypes between healthy human individuals. Libraries were prepared by immunoSEQ multiplex PCR; TCRdb keeps only in-frame clonotypes and omits some of them. This sample has about 700,000 clones, with about 91% found just once. The sample was naive CD8+ T cells sorted from blood. The receptor set was obtained from a man aged 25 to 40 in good health. Both conserved end residues are part of each CDR3. A D gene is named only where the DNA matches it firmly. Size is stated for part of the rows, as once, few or many counts, or as a class when the clone is expanded.

J gene | clone size | CDR3 length | D gene | V gene | CDR3 protein | CDR3 DNA
TRBJ2-1 | . | 13 | . | TRBV10-1 | CASSERGLDEQFF | TGCGCCAGCAGTGAGAGGGGGTTGGATGAGCAGTTCTTC
TRBJ1-1 | . | 16 | . | TRBV27 | CASSLSTGGMNTEAFF | TGTGCCAGCAGTTTATCAACGGGGGGAATGAACACTGAAGCTTTCTTT
TRBJ1-1 | . | 14 | . | TRBV18 | CASSPRGGNTEAFF | TGTGCCAGCTCACCACGGGGGGGGAACACTGAAGCTTTCTTT
TRBJ1-5 | . | 16 | TRBD1 | TRBV4-1 | CASSQEQTGANQPQHF | TGCGCCAGCAGCCAAGAGCAGACAGGGGCCAATCAGCCCCAGCATTTT
TRBJ1-2 | few | 14 | . | TRBV2 | CASRGDPANYGYTF | TGTGCCAGCAGGGGGGACCCAGCTAACTATGGCTACACCTTC
TRBJ2-7 | . | 15 | TRBD1 | TRBV27 | CASSIDRVSTGEQYF | TGTGCCAGCAGTATCGACAGGGTTTCGACGGGGGAGCAGTACTTC
TRBJ1-2 | . | 14 | TRBD1 | TRBV28 | CASTSFGTDYGYTF | TGTGCCAGCACCTCATTCGGGACAGACTATGGCTACACCTTC
TRBJ2-2 | . | 18 | . | TRBV2 | CASSDRRLRTANTGELFF | TGTGCCAGCAGTGACAGGAGACTACGGACAGCGAACACCGGGGAGCTGTTTTTT
TRBJ1-2 | . | 11 | . | TRBV25-1 | CASSALYGYTF | TGTGCCAGCAGTGCCCTTTATGGCTACACCTTC
TRBJ2-7 | . | 13 | TRBD1 | TRBV19 | CASGQGNHGEQYF | TGTGCCAGTGGACAGGGGAACCATGGAGAGCAGTACTTC
TRBJ2-3 | . | 15 | . | TRBV7-9 | CASSLRTGSTDTQYF | TGTGCCAGCAGCTTAAGGACGGGGAGCACAGATACGCAGTATTTT
TRBJ2-5 | . | 13 | . | TRBV5-5 | CASSLWEKETQYF | TGTGCCAGCAGCTTGTGGGAGAAAGAGACCCAGTACTTC
TRBJ2-7 | . | 14 | TRBD1 | TRBV29-1 | CSVEVPGQGYEQYF | TGCAGCGTTGAAGTTCCGGGACAGGGCTACGAGCAGTACTTC
TRBJ2-3 | . | 14 | TRBD2 | TRBV19 | CASSIKGLADTQYF | TGTGCCAGTAGTATAAAAGGACTAGCAGATACGCAGTATTTT
TRBJ2-6 | . | 17 | . | TRBV25-1 | CASSEYRELSGANVLTF | TGTGCCAGCAGTGAATATAGGGAGCTCTCTGGGGCCAACGTCCTGACTTTC
TRBJ1-3 | . | 17 | TRBD1 | TRBV13 | CASSLAGQGLAGNTIYF | TGTGCCAGCAGCTTAGCAGGACAGGGGTTAGCTGGAAACACCATATATTTT
TRBJ1-2 | once | 16 | TRBD1 | TRBV7-9 | CASTSSEDRGLEGYTF | TGTGCCAGCACCTCGTCCGAGGACAGGGGGCTCGAAGGCTACACCTTC
TRBJ2-2 | . | 18 | . | TRBV4-3 | CASSQVVAATRDTGELFF | TGCGCCAGCAGCCAAGTGGTAGCGGCAACTCGGGACACCGGGGAGCTGTTTTTT